This T cell receptor (beta chain) was documented in a study of beta chain features in type 1 diabetes. Findings and caveats of the study: Patients with Type 1 diabetes showed moderately but significantly shorter TCRB CDR3s in all four CD4+ subsets.

Sequencing targeted expressed TCRB transcripts, as all isolated RNA had been reverse transcribed. Assay: immunoSEQ multiplex PCR; the TCRdb copy retains only in-frame clones and omits some. The sample records roughly 150,000 clones, 7% to 9.5% being singletons. This clone was observed at least ten times. Its antigen remains unknown. Germline V lookup: CDR1 SGHTA, CDR2 FQGNSA. This CDR3 has 15 amino acids. With V trimmed by 4 bases and J by 8 bases, 8 bases remained unmatched. The sequenced sample consisted of central memory CD4+ T cells from blood. The receptor was derived from a woman under 40 with type 1 diabetes. The rearrangement joins TRBV7-2 to TRBJ2-1; the match to TRBD2 covers 10 bases. CDR3 DNA: TGTGCCAGCAGCTCATATAGCGGGAGGACCCATGAGCAGTTCTTC. Translating gives CASSSYSGRTHEQFF.